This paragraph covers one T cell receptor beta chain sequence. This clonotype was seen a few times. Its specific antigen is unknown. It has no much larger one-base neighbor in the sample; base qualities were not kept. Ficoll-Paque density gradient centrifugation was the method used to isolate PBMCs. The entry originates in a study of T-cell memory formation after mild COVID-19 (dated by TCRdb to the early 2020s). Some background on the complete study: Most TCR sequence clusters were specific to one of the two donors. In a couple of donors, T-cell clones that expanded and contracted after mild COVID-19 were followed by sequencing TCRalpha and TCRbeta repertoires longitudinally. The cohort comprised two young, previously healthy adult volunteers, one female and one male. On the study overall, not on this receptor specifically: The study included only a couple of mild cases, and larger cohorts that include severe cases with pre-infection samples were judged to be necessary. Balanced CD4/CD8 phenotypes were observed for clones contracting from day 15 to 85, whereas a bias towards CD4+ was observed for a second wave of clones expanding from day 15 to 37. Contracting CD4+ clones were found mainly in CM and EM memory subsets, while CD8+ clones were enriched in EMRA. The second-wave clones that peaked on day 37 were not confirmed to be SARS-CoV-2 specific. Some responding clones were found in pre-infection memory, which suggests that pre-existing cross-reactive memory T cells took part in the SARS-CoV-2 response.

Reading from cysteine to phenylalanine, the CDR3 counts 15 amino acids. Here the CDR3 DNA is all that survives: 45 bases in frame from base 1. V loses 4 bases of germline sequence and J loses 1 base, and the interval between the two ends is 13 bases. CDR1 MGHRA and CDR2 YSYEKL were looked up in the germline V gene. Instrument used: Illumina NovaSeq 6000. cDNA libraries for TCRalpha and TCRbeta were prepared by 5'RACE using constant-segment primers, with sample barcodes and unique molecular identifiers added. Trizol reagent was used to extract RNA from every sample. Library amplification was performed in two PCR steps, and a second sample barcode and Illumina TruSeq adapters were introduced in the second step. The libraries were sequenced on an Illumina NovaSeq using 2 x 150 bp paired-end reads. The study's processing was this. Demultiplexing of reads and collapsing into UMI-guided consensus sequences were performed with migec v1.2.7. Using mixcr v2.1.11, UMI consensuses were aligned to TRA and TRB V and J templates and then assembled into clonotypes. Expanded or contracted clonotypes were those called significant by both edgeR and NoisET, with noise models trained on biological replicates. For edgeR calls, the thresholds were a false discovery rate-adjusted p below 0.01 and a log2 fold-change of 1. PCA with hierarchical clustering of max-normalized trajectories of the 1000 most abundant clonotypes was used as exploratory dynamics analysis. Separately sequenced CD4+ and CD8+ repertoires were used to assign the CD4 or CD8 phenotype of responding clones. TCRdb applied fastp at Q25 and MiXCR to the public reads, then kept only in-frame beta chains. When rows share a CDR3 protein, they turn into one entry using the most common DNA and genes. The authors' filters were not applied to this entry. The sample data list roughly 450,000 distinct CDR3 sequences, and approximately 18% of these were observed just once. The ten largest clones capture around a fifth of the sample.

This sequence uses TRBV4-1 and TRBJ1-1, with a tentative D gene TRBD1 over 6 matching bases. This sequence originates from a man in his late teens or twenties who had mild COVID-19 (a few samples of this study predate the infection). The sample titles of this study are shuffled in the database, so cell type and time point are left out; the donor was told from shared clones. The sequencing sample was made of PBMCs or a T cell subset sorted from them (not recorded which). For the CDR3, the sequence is CASSPSRTANTEAFF. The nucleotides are TGCGCCAGCAGCCCGTCGCGGACAGCGAACACTGAAGCTTTCTTT.